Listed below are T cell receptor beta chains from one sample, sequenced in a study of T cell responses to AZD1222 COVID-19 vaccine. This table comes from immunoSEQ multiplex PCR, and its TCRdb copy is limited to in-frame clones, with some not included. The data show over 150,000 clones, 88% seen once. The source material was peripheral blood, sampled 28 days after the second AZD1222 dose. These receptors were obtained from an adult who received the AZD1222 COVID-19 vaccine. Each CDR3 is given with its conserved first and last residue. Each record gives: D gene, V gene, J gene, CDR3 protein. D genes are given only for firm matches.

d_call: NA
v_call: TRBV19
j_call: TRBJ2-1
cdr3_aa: CASSTSPPASSSYNEQFF

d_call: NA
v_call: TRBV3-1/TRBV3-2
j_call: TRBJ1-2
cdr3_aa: CASSQLSRAGYGYTF

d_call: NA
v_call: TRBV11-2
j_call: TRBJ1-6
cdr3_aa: CASSLEGYSPLHF

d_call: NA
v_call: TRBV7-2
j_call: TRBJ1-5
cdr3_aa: CASSSTTANQPQHF

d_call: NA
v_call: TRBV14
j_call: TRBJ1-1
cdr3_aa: CASSPLGSGTEAFF

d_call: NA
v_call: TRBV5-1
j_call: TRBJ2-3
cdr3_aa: CASSFGPDTQYF

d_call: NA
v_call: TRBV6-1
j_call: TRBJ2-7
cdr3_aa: CASSEYGGSYEQYF

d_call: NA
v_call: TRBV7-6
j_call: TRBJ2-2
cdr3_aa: CASSPLADPNTGELFF

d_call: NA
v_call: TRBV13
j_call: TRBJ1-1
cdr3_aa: CASSLTAGLEAFF

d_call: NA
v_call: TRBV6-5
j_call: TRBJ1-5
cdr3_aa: CASSYSNLQPQHF

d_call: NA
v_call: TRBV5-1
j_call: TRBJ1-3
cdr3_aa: CASSLDQEIVGGNTIYF

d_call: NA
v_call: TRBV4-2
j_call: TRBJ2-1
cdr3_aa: CASSIYFGGADNEQFF

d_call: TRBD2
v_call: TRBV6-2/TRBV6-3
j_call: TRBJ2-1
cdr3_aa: CASSYLGLAGGTLSHNEQFF

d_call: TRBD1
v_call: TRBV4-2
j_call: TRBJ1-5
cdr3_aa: CASSQRTGNPAEPQHF

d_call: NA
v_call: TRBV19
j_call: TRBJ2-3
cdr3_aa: CASSIMDTQYF

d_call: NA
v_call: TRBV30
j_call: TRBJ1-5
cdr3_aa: CAWSRALNQPQHF

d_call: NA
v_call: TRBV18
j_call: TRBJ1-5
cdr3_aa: CASSWGGADDQPQHF

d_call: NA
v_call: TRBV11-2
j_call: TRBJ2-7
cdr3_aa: CASSLRSTTEQYF

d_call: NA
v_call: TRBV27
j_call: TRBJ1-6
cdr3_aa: CASSLEGHRAFVAPLHF

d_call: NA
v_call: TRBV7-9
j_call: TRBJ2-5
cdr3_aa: CASSLVRDQETQYF

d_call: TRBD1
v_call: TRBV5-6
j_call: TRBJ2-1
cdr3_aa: CASSLLGLMGQVNNEQFF

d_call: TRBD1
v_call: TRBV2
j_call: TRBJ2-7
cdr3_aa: CASNPRTGIYEQYF

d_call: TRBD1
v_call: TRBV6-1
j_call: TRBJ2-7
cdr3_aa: CASSEQGAAYEQYF

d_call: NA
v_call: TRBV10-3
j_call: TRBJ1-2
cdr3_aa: CAISESIGKPYFGYTF

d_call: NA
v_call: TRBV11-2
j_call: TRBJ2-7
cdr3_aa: CASSLGQGPLYEQYF

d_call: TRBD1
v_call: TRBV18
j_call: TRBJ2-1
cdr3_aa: CASSPYLDRADNEQFF

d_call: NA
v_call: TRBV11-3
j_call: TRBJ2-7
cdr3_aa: CASSLGRGTYEQYF

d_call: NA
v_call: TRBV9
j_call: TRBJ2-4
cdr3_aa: CASSPRVAENIQYF

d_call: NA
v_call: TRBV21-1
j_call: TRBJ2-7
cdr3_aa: CASRRCLGRASSYEQYF

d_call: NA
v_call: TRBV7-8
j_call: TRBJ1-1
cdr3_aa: CASTSREGRGTEAFF

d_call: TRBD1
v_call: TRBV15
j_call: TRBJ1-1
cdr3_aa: CATSRNRQGTEAFF